The clone carrying this T cell receptor (beta chain) was found once. Its specificity is unknown. Primers included in the PCR were 60 Vbeta and 13 Jbeta primers. Assay used: immunoSEQ multiplex PCR; TCRdb lists only in-frame clones, some missing. The repertoire has about 120,000 clones, around three quarters of them found once; the top ten carry 4.5% to 6%. This entry belongs to a study of cytomegalovirus exposure and HLA in healthy donors. The V gene's germline CDR1 is LNHNV and CDR2 YYDKDF (reference sequence). V shed 0 bases, J shed 6 bases, and the junction held 4 bases outside the gene matches. The CDR3 consists of 16 residues. Overall study findings and caveats: Highly shared sequence variants in one cluster were likely a sequencing artifact.

Material for sequencing was PBMCs. The chain links TRBV15 to TRBJ2-1, with TRBD2 identical over 11 bases. The sequence came from a man younger than 30 in good health and CMV-seropositive. The CDR3 loop is CATSRDPGTSGNEQFF. DNA for the CDR3: TGTGCCACCAGCAGAGATCCCGGGACTAGCGGCAATGAGCAGTTCTTC.